These 23 T cell receptor beta chains originate from one sample sequenced in a study of identical twins. TCRdb reprocessed the 5' RACE reads with MiXCR, giving one entry per CDR3 protein. The table has 200,000 to 250,000 distinct CDR3 sequences, around 7% seen once. This sample also belongs to another study, concerning yellow fever vaccine responses in identical twins.

The sample consisted of memory (CD45RO+) T cells sorted from blood. The receptors were sampled from a woman aged 18-29 years in good health.

This clonotype was seen at least ten times. The chain joins TRBV20-1 to TRBJ2-2; a weak D match, TRBD1 (5 bases). Germline CDR1 is DFQATT and CDR2 is SNEGSKA (reference sequence). CDR3 length: 16 amino acids. V was trimmed by 6 bases and J by 1 base, leaving 18 bases between them. The CDR3 is CSALPGAIRNTGELFF. The CDR3, as DNA: TGCAGTGCCCTCCCTGGGGCGATTCGGAACACCGGGGAGCTGTTTTTT.

This clonotype was seen many times. This rearrangement joins TRBV5-1 to TRBJ2-1, with D hard to call. Between the trimmed V and J ends, which lost 0 bases and 4 bases, there was a span of 8 bases. Germline values: CDR1 SGHRS, CDR2 YFSETQ. CDR3 length: 14 amino acids. The CDR3 DNA reads TGCGCCAGCAGCTTGGGACAAATATACAATGAGCAGTTCTTC. Translated: CASSLGQIYNEQFF.

The chain links TRBV5-1 to TRBJ1-4, with 7 bases fitting TRBD1. V gave up 0 bases and J gave up 2 bases; unmatched junction bases: 10. The CDR3 spans 18 residues. Per the germline V gene, CDR1 is SGHRS and CDR2 is YFSETQ. CDR3 residues: CASSLGTLRQGTNEKLFF. The CDR3, as DNA: TGCGCCAGCAGCTTGGGGACTCTAAGACAGGGCACTAATGAAAAACTGTTTTTT.

In nucleotides, the CDR3 is TGTGCCAGCAGTTCTCAAGCGGGAGGACTCCACGAGCAGTACTTC. Protein sequence: CASSSQAGGLHEQYF. The chain employs TRBV28 and TRBJ2-7; 9 nucleotides line up with TRBD2. Germline assignment: CDR1 MDHEN and CDR2 SYDVKM. J gave up 5 bases and V 4 bases, and 9 bases lay outside the gene matches. The CDR3 contains 15 residues.

Many counts were recorded for this clonotype. The chain has TRBV20-1 and TRBJ2-7; 10 bases agree with TRBD2. The ends lost 6 bases at V and 4 bases at J; junction bases unmatched: 12. This CDR3 is built from 15 residues. The germline V gene encodes CDR1 DFQATT and CDR2 SNEGSKA (reference sequence). CDR3 protein: CSAYEGSSGSYEQYF. The CDR3 DNA is TGCAGTGCATATGAGGGGTCTAGCGGGAGTTACGAGCAGTACTTC.

The CDR3 protein is CASSSRTSGSRNEQFF. Here the CDR3 DNA reads TGCGCCAGCAGCTCCCGGACTAGCGGGAGTAGGAATGAGCAGTTCTTC. The V gene is TRBV4-1, the J gene TRBJ2-1, with 13 bases identical to TRBD2. There are 16 residues in the CDR3. Germline V gives CDR1 MGHRA, CDR2 YSYEKL. The V segment lost 5 bases and the J segment 7 bases; nucleotides outside the gene matches: 8.

This clonotype occurred many times. The chain's CDR3 is CSARTGSNQPQHF. The CDR3 bases are TGCAGTGCTAGGACAGGGAGCAATCAGCCCCAGCATTTT. The V and J genes are TRBV20-1 and TRBJ1-5, with 7 bases matching TRBD1. The V segment lost 3 bases and the J segment 1 base; nucleotides outside the gene matches: 0. The CDR3 consists of 13 residues. CDR1 is DFQATT, CDR2 SNEGSKA, per germline (reference sequence).

In its sample, this clonotype was seen a few times. J is TRBJ2-2 and V is TRBV3-1; maybe TRBD2 (5 bases). V was pared by 1 base and J by 6 bases, with 15 bases between. The CDR3 has 16 residues. Germline CDR1 LGHDT, CDR2 YNNKEL (reference sequence). The CDR3 spells CASSQVRIGSAGELFF. CDR3 in DNA: TGTGCCAGCAGCCAAGTTAGAATTGGGAGTGCCGGGGAGCTGTTTTTT.

This clonotype was counted only a few times. The gene calls are TRBV12-3 or TRBV12-4 and TRBJ2-1, with 12 bases aligning to TRBD2. CDR3 length: 15 residues. The V segment lost 7 bases and the J segment 5 bases; nucleotides outside the gene matches: 6. CDR3 in amino acids: CASKFRLAGDNEQFF. The CDR3 DNA sequence: TGTGCCAGCAAGTTTAGACTAGCGGGGGACAATGAGCAGTTCTTC.

This clonotype turned up a few times. The chain is built from TRBV10-3 and TRBJ2-1; 7 positions agree with TRBD1. The V segment lost 6 bases and the J segment 4 bases; nucleotides outside the gene matches: 6. This CDR3 is built from 14 residues. Germline V gives CDR1 ENHRY, CDR2 SYGVKD. CDR3 amino acids: CAISGQASYNEQFF. The CDR3 coding sequence is TGTGCCATCAGCGGACAGGCGAGTTACAATGAGCAGTTCTTC.

The chain employs TRBV11-3 and TRBJ2-2; a possible D gene is TRBD1 (6 bases). Germline CDR1 is SGHNT and CDR2 is YENEEA. The CDR3 runs to 14 residues. V lost 9 bases, J lost 4 bases, and 15 bases lay in between. CDR3: CASTRQGRTGELFF. CDR3 sequence (DNA): TGTGCCAGTACTCGGCAGGGGCGCACCGGGGAGCTGTTTTTT.

This clonotype appeared a few times. V is TRBV12-3 or TRBV12-4 and J is TRBJ2-5; 9 nucleotides align to TRBD1. The CDR3 is made up of 15 amino acids. Trimming took 3 bases from V and 4 from J; bases not matched to a gene: 6. The CDR3 nucleotides read TGTGCCAGCAGTTTTAGGACAGGGGCCGGAGAGACCCAGTACTTC. This codes for CASSFRTGAGETQYF.

This clonotype came up many times. The chain carries TRBV15 and TRBJ2-7, with D possibly matching TRBD2 (6 bases). V lost 4 bases, J lost 1 base, and 11 bases lay in between. CDR3 size: 14 residues. Germline V gene data show CDR1 as LNHNV and CDR2 as YYDKDF (reference sequence). CDR3 bases: TGTGCCACCAGCAAGATGGCGGGGTCCTACGAGCAGTACTTC. It codes for CATSKMAGSYEQYF.

This clonotype was seen ten or more times. This chain uses TRBV5-1 with TRBJ2-7; D unclear. Germline CDR1 SGHRS, CDR2 YFSETQ. Trimming shortened V by 0 bases and J by 4 bases, and 8 bases separated the two germline ends. CDR3 length: 13 residues. CDR3 sequence: CASSLEQSYEQYF. CDR3 coding DNA: TGCGCCAGCAGCTTGGAACAGTCGTACGAGCAGTACTTC.

This clonotype has just a few counts. The rearrangement joins TRBV5-5 to TRBJ1-6, with a tentative D call TRBD1 (6 bases). CDR1 and CDR2 from the germline V gene are SGHKS and YYEKEE (reference sequence). The CDR3 length is 16 residues. V was cut by 4 bases and J by 7 bases, with 18 bases left in between. The CDR3 sequence is CASSEIGGLENSPLHF. The CDR3 nucleotides are TGTGCCAGCAGCGAGATAGGGGGGCTGGAGAATTCACCCCTCCACTTT.

This clonotype was recorded a few times. The J gene is TRBJ1-2, the V gene TRBV9; D might be TRBD1 (5 bases). The V end was cut by 4 bases, the J end by 6 bases, with 19 bases between. The CDR3 sequence is 15 residues long. Germline V gene data show CDR1 as SGDLS and CDR2 as YYNGEE. For the CDR3, the DNA is TGTGCCAGCAGCAACCGGGGGACTGGAACGGATGGCTACACCTTC. This encodes CASSNRGTGTDGYTF.

This clonotype was observed a few times. V gene TRBV28 combines with J gene TRBJ2-2; D remains unclear. The germline CDR1 and CDR2 sequences are MDHEN and SYDVKM. Trimming left V 5 bases short and J 0 bases short, with 13 bases between. This CDR3 region has 16 residues. The CDR3 DNA follows: TGTGCCAGCAGTGATGAGCCCACCCCGAACACCGGGGAGCTGTTTTTT. Translated: CASSDEPTPNTGELFF.

This clonotype was seen many times. V and J are TRBV12-3 or TRBV12-4 and TRBJ2-1; D remains ambiguous. CDR3 length: 13 amino acids. The V end was cut by 1 base, the J end by 8 bases, with 9 bases between. The DNA for the CDR3 is TGTGCCAGCAGTTTAGGCTCGAATCATGAGCAGTTCTTC. Residues: CASSLGSNHEQFF.

CDR3 DNA: TGTGCCAGCAGCGTAGGTTGGGAGACCCAGTACTTC. Its translation: CASSVGWETQYF. This rearrangement joins TRBV9 to TRBJ2-5; unclear D gene. Trimming took 0 bases from V and 5 from J, leaving 5 bases between them. Germline loops: CDR1 SGDLS, CDR2 YYNGEE. The CDR3 contains 12 residues.

This clonotype showed up many times. The gene calls are TRBV12-3 or TRBV12-4 and TRBJ2-7; 11 bases agree with TRBD2. CDR3 length: 16 residues. The V and J ends lost 3 bases and 4 bases, in that order; junction bases with no gene match: 8. CDR3 coding DNA: TGTGCCAGCAGTTTCACGCCGGGACTAGCGGTATACGAGCAGTACTTC. This sequence encodes CASSFTPGLAVYEQYF.

This clonotype has a count of ten or more. For the CDR3, the DNA is TGTGCCAGCAGCCGAAACGTGGCGGGAAGCAATGAGCAGTTCTTC. The encoded protein is CASSRNVAGSNEQFF. The chain carries TRBV7-7 and TRBJ2-1; D is perhaps TRBD2 (6 bases). V lost 5 bases and J lost 6, with 17 bases in between. The CDR3 spans 15 residues. Germline CDR1 SSHAT, CDR2 FNYEAQ (reference sequence).

V usage is TRBV7-8 and J usage is TRBJ2-5; weak D call: TRBD1 (5 bases). Germline CDR1 is SGHVS and CDR2 is FQNEAQ. The V end was cut by 4 bases, the J end by 1 base, with 7 bases between. This CDR3 comprises 13 residues. The CDR3 DNA is TGTGCCAGCAGCTCTACAGGCCAAGAGACCCAGTACTTC. This codes for CASSSTGQETQYF.

The sample holds many counts of this clonotype. The chain links TRBV5-1 to TRBJ2-3, with D unclear. Trimming took off 0 bases at V and 2 bases at J, with 4 bases between the two ends. Germline lookup yields CDR1 SGHRS and CDR2 YFSETQ. This CDR3 comprises 13 residues. The DNA for the CDR3 is TGCGCCAGCAGCTTGGGAGACACAGATACGCAGTATTTT. It is translated as CASSLGDTDTQYF.